This T cell receptor beta chain appears in the sequencing data of a study of blood T cell repertoires in COVID-19. Study summary: Researchers got acute and convalescent COVID-19 samples from the United States, Italy and Spain. Sample material is recorded as cDNA or gDNA derived from T cells, B-cell-depleted T cells, or PBMCs.

Symptom resolution, clearance, or two negative PCRs marked the recovered donors of Cohort 3. Using immunoSEQ multiplex PCR, the repertoire was profiled, and TCRdb retains in-frame clones only, with some absent. The table has roughly 260,000 clones, more than 75% seen once. Per the germline V gene, CDR1 is LGHDT and CDR2 is YNNKEL (reference sequence). The CDR3 has 15 residues. V lost 0 bases to trimming and J lost 6 bases, with 15 bases between them. The sequence was obtained from a woman aged 18 to 35 who had recovered from COVID-19. The sequenced material came from PBMCs or T cells enriched from blood (not recorded which). V is TRBV3-1 (or the pseudogene TRBV3-2) and J is TRBJ2-7; D is perhaps TRBD2 (5 bases). The CDR3 nucleotides are TGTGCCAGCAGCCAAGATAGTTCGAGGGTTGGCGAGCAGTACTTC. Residues: CASSQDSSRVGEQYF.